This T cell receptor beta chain stems from a study of cytomegalovirus exposure and HLA in healthy donors. Study results and limitations: V- and J-gene trimming in TCR beta was tied to a missense DCLRE1C variant by an analysis performed later. Segments of the TCR beta V type were, in most cases, productive about 87% or about 30% of the time in an earlier analysis. 87-base-pair reads could not separate some V segments, including TRBV6-2 and TRBV6-3.

About this clone itself: Its antigen is still unknown.

The PCR employed 60 Vbeta primers together with 13 Jbeta primers. Clones were read by immunoSEQ multiplex PCR, and TCRdb kept only the in-frame ones, dropping some. Of 150,000 to 200,000 clones in the sample, about 84% were seen once. The V gene's germline CDR1 is PRHDT and CDR2 FYEKMQ (reference sequence). V lost 8 bases, J lost 7 bases, and 5 bases stayed unmatched. The CDR3 runs to 13 residues. The sequence was collected from a man in his fifties in good health and CMV-seronegative. The material sequenced was PBMCs. The chain uses TRBV13 and TRBJ1-6; 7 positions match TRBD1. CDR3 protein: CASADRYNSPLHF. For the CDR3, the DNA is TGTGCCAGCGCGGACAGGTACAATTCACCCCTCCACTTT.